One and the same sample provided the 21 T cell receptor beta chains below, sequenced in a study of T cell changes during pregnancy in multiple sclerosis. Measured with immunoSEQ multiplex PCR; TCRdb has only the in-frame clones, and not every one. The sample consists of about 38,000 clones, over 90% of them appearing once. Sequencing was performed on CD4+ T cells from peripheral blood mononuclear cells, taken after pregnancy. These receptor sequences come from a female donor in good health, enrolled as a control in a pregnancy study.

V gene TRBV7-8 combines with J gene TRBJ2-5; the match to TRBD2 covers 9 bases. CDR1 is SGHVS, CDR2 FQNEAQ, per germline. The CDR3 is 15 residues long. With V trimmed by 5 bases and J by 5 bases, 9 bases remained unmatched. CDR3 sequence: CASSHGGGASETQYF. The CDR3 region has the DNA TGTGCCAGCAGCCACGGCGGGGGGGCCTCGGAGACCCAGTACTTC.

The gene calls are TRBV30 and TRBJ2-5; 7 bases align to TRBD2. The V segment lost 2 bases and the J segment 5 bases; nucleotides outside the gene matches: 8. CDR1 and CDR2 from the germline V gene are GTSNPN and SVGIG (reference sequence). CDR3 size: 14 residues. The CDR3 loop reads CAWSQASGRETQYF. In DNA form, the CDR3 reads TGTGCCTGGAGTCAGGCGTCCGGGAGGGAGACCCAGTACTTC.

The CDR3 DNA follows: TGTGCCAGCAGCCAGGGGGCAGTCGCCTACGAGCAGTACTTC. This sequence encodes CASSQGAVAYEQYF. The rearrangement joins TRBV7-6 to TRBJ2-7; 8 bases match TRBD1. The germline CDR1 and CDR2 sequences are SGHVS and FNYEAQ. The junction had 5 bases not matched to a gene; V was cut back by 5 bases and J by 2 bases. The CDR3 extends over 14 amino acids.

The chain combines TRBV5-1 with TRBJ2-1, with D possibly TRBD2 on 6 matching bases. The CDR3 length is 14 residues. CDR1 is SGHRS, CDR2 YFSETQ, per germline. V was cut by 4 bases and J by 8 bases, with 16 bases left in between. The CDR3 is CASSVMVGGHEQFF. CDR3 nucleotide sequence: TGCGCCAGCAGCGTTATGGTGGGGGGTCATGAGCAGTTCTTC.

The J gene is TRBJ2-4, the V gene TRBV9; D gene ambiguous. Trimming pared 10 bases from V and 8 bases from J, leaving 16 bases between. Per the germline V gene, CDR1 is SGDLS and CDR2 is YYNGEE. The CDR3 is made up of 12 amino acids. As DNA, the CDR3 is TGTGCCGACGGAGAGACCGAACACATTCAGTACTTC. Translation gives CADGETEHIQYF.

In DNA, the CDR3 is TGTGCCAGTAGTTTCGACAGGGGCACGACCCAGTACTTC. The encoded protein is CASSFDRGTTQYF. The chain joins TRBV19 to TRBJ2-5; TRBD1 matches 8 bases. In germline, CDR1 is LNHDA, CDR2 SQIVND (reference sequence). J gave up 7 bases and V 5 bases, and 6 bases lay outside the gene matches. The CDR3 has 13 residues.

This chain connects TRBV7-2 to TRBJ2-7; 8 bases agree with TRBD1. Unmatched junction bases numbered 1, after V lost 3 bases and J lost 0 bases. This CDR3 has 14 amino acids. Germline V lookup: CDR1 SGHTA, CDR2 FQGNSA. CDR3 region: CASSLQGASYEQYF. The CDR3 nucleotides are TGTGCCAGCAGCTTGCAGGGGGCCTCCTACGAGCAGTACTTC.

The rearrangement joins TRBV2 to TRBJ1-3, with a tentative D call TRBD1 (5 bases). Trimming took off 3 bases at V and 3 bases at J, with 12 bases between the two ends. The CDR3 totals 15 residues. Germline lookup yields CDR1 SNHLY and CDR2 FYNNEI. CDR3 in DNA: TGTGCCAGCAGTGACGTCCAGGGATTTGGAAACACCATATATTTT. Residues: CASSDVQGFGNTIYF.

The gene calls are TRBV19 and TRBJ2-3; weak D call: TRBD2 (6 bases). The CDR3 extends over 15 amino acids. V gave up 3 bases and J gave up 6 bases, with 16 bases separating them. CDR1 and CDR2 from the germline V gene are LNHDA and SQIVND (reference sequence). Here the CDR3 reads CASSMGGRGTDTQYF. For the CDR3, the DNA is TGTGCCAGTAGTATGGGGGGACGTGGTACGGATACGCAGTATTTT.

This sequence joins TRBV11-3 and TRBJ1-4; the D gene is possibly TRBD1 (6 bases). Per the germline V gene, CDR1 is SGHNT and CDR2 is YENEEA. There are 16 residues in the CDR3. Between the trimmed V and J ends, which lost 4 bases and 0 bases, there was a span of 12 bases. The CDR3 protein is CASSSSTGTTNEKLFF. The CDR3 bases are TGTGCCAGCAGCTCATCAACAGGGACAACTAATGAAAAACTGTTTTTT.

This clone was picked up a small number of times. CDR3 sequence: CASSDQGMWGYTF. The DNA of the CDR3 is TGTGCCAGCAGTGACCAGGGGATGTGGGGCTACACCTTC. The rearrangement uses TRBV6-1 and TRBJ1-2; a weak D match, TRBD1 (6 bases). Germline V CDR1 and CDR2: MNHNS, SASEGT. The CDR3 is made up of 13 amino acids. Between the trimmed V and J ends, which lost 3 bases and 8 bases, there was a span of 13 bases.

In this sample, this clone turned up once. The chain links TRBV5-8 to TRBJ1-1; D is unclear. Germline V gives CDR1 SGHTS, CDR2 YDEGEE. V was shortened by 4 bases and J by 2 bases, with 3 bases between the two germline ends. CDR3 length: 11 residues. The DNA for the CDR3 is TGTGCCAGCAGCCTCAACACTGAAGCTTTCTTT. Its protein is CASSLNTEAFF.

Concerning this clone itself: The junction and the germline gene differ at one end; a read error may be behind it. This specimen includes other DNA sequences encoding the same CDR3. The chain employs TRBV18 and TRBJ2-7; 10 bases align to TRBD2. Germline assignment: CDR1 KGHSH and CDR2 LQKENI. CDR3 length: 14 residues. The CDR3 bases are TGCGCCAGCTCACTCCGACTAGCGGGCGACGAGCAGTACTTC. This codes for CASSLRLAGDEQYF. The complete variable domain, with remaining parts taken from reference TRBV18 and TRBJ2-7, reads NAGVMQNPRHLVRRRGQEARLRCSPMKGHSHVYWYRQLPEEGLKFMVYLQKENIIDESGMPKERFSAEFPKEGPSILRIQQVVRGDSAAYFCASSLRLAGDEQYFGPGTRLTVT.

This chain connects TRBV18 to TRBJ2-5; no clear D gene. Trimming took off 4 bases at V and 2 bases at J, with 8 bases between the two ends. CDR3 length equals 13 residues. The germline V gene has CDR1 KGHSH and CDR2 LQKENI. The CDR3 protein is CASSLKTQETQYF. Written as DNA, the CDR3 is TGTGCCAGCTCACTCAAGACACAAGAGACCCAGTACTTC.

A single count supports this clone. V usage is TRBV18 and J usage is TRBJ2-7; unclear D gene. CDR3 length equals 14 residues. From germline, CDR1 is KGHSH and CDR2 LQKENI. Trimming cost V 4 bases and J 0 bases, with 10 bases left between them. The CDR3 nucleotides read TGTGCCAGCTCACGCGGCGGCAGCTCCTACGAGCAGTACTTC. Protein product: CASSRGGSSYEQYF.

V is TRBV30 and J is TRBJ1-2, with D unresolved. Germline V gene data show CDR1 as GTSNPN and CDR2 as SVGIG (reference sequence). V lost 4 bases to trimming and J lost 1 base, with 4 bases between them. The CDR3 has 11 amino acids. CDR3 in amino acids: CAWTLNYGYTF. As DNA, the CDR3 is TGTGCCTGGACTCTTAACTATGGCTACACCTTC.

This rearrangement joins TRBV5-1 to TRBJ2-5; tentatively, D is TRBD2 (7 bases). Trimming stripped 4 bases from V and 1 base from J, with 17 bases between. The CDR3 sequence is 16 residues long. Germline V gene sequence: CDR1 SGHRS, CDR2 YFSETQ. The CDR3 nucleotides are TGCGCCAGCAGCCCCGGAACGGGGGGCTTCCAAGAGACCCAGTACTTC. This translates into CASSPGTGGFQETQYF.

Remarks on this clone: This likely comes from a read error, as the CDR3 has no conserved phenylalanine or tryptophan at its end. It is unclear where the CDR3 begins or ends on the DNA, so no DNA is shown, and the CDR3 is as TCRdb lists it. This sequence joins TRBV27 and TRBJ2-7; the table assigns TRBD1, which was not confirmed against the DNA. The CDR3 is 15 amino acids long, termini counted. Germline V lookup: CDR1 MNHEY, CDR2 SMNVEV (reference sequence). The CDR3 loop is CASSSSAGTGGELWT.

The chain carries TRBV29-1 and TRBJ2-6; 7 bases match TRBD2. This CDR3 contains 16 residues. Losses at the gene ends were 6 bases for V and 1 base for J; bases not matched to a gene: 9. Germline V gene sequence: CDR1 SQVTM, CDR2 ANQGSEA. CDR3 amino acids: CSVMGGFRSGANVLTF. The DNA of the CDR3 is TGCAGCGTCATGGGGGGGTTCAGGTCTGGGGCCAACGTCCTGACTTTC.

This chain joins TRBV15 and TRBJ1-1; 7 bases fit TRBD1. J gave up 2 bases and V 2 bases, and 14 bases lay outside the gene matches. The V gene's germline CDR1 is LNHNV and CDR2 YYDKDF (reference sequence). This CDR3 has 18 amino acids. DNA of the CDR3: TGTGCCACCAGCAGAAGCAAGTCGGGACAGAGACTAAACACTGAAGCTTTCTTT. Its translation: CATSRSKSGQRLNTEAFF.

J is TRBJ1-1 and V is TRBV2; weak D call: TRBD1 (6 bases). Germline V gives CDR1 SNHLY, CDR2 FYNNEI. V lost 6 bases and J 4 bases, leaving 18 bases between the germline ends. The CDR3 is made up of 15 amino acids. CDR3 DNA sequence: TGTGCCAGCAGGCCGGGACAACCTAAGGCCACTGAAGCTTTCTTT. It yields the protein CASRPGQPKATEAFF.